This T cell receptor beta chain originates from a study of shared T cell receptors in the human thymus. TCRdb's table, derived via immunoSEQ multiplex PCR, lists solely in-frame clones and lacks some. The data show a few hundred thousand clones, with 85% to 95% seen just once and 0.015% to 0.02% held by the top ten. This CDR3 spans 17 amino acids. Germline CDR1 is SQVTM and CDR2 is ANQGSEA. V lost 4 bases, J lost 5 bases, and 18 bases stayed unmatched. The chain combines TRBV29-1 with TRBJ2-7, with TRBD1 matching over 9 bases. The source of this sequence is a human donor. Sequences were obtained from thymocytes. The CDR3 protein is CSVVRTGDYYRGDEQYF. In nucleotides, the CDR3 is TGCAGCGTTGTCCGGACAGGGGACTACTACCGAGGCGACGAGCAGTACTTC.